This TCR beta chain stems from a study of T cell repertoires in cytomegalovirus infection. Across the whole study: As its CMV epitopes, the study selected recently identified HLA-C-restricted and well-studied HLA-B-restricted targets. An indication of both CMV infection and matching HLA type came from public TCR beta signatures.

Study conclusions and caveats: People with CMV and the relevant HLA were identified by cumulative public TCR beta family frequency.

Remarks on this clonotype: The antigen remains undetermined.

TCRdb ran MiXCR on the reads and lists one entry per CDR3 protein. Among about half a million distinct CDR3 sequences listed, around 35% were seen once. The V end was cut by 6 bases, the J end by 4 bases, with 10 bases between. This CDR3 spans 13 amino acids. The TCR originated in a human donor in good health (CMV status not recorded). Some clones in this sample may be carry-over from other donors' samples. The V call is TRBV12-3 or TRBV12-4, the J call TRBJ2-1; D not certain. Sample: cultured PBMCs, taken from culture after CMV antigen stimulation. CDR3 loop: CASSPQVYNEQFF. CDR3 coding DNA: TGTGCCAGCAGCCCCCAAGTTTACAATGAGCAGTTCTTC.